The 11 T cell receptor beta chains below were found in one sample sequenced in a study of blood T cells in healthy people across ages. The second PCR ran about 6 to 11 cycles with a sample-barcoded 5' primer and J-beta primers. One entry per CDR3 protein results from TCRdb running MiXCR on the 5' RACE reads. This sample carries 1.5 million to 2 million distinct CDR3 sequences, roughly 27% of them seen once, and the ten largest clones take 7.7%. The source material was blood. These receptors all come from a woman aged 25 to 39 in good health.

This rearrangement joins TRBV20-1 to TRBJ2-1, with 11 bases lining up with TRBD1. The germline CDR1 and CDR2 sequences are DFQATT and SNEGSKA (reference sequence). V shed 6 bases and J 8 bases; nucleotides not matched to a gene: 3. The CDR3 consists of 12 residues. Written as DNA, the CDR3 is TGCAGTGCGAGGGACAGGGGGTATGAGCAGTTCTTC. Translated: CSARDRGYEQFF.

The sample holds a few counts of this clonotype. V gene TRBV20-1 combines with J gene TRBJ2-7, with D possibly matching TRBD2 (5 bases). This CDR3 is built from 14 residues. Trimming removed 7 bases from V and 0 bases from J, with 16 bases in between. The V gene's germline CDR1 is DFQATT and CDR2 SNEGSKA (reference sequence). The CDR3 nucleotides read TGCAGTGGAGTGGCTGAGGGATACTCCTACGAGCAGTACTTC. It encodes CSGVAEGYSYEQYF.

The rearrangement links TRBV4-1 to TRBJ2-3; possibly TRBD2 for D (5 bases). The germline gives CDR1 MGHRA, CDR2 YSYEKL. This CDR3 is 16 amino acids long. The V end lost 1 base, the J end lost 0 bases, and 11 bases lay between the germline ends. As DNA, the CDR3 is TGCGCCAGCAGCCAAGTGTCTGGAGGTAGCACAGATACGCAGTATTTT. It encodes CASSQVSGGSTDTQYF.

The CDR3 nucleotides read TGCGCCAGCAGCTTGGGAATAAGCTCCTACGAGCAGTACTTC. Its protein product is CASSLGISSYEQYF. The chain couples TRBV5-1 to TRBJ2-7; D is unresolved. V was cut by 0 bases and J by 0 bases, with 7 bases left in between. Germline V gives CDR1 SGHRS, CDR2 YFSETQ. The CDR3 runs to 14 residues.

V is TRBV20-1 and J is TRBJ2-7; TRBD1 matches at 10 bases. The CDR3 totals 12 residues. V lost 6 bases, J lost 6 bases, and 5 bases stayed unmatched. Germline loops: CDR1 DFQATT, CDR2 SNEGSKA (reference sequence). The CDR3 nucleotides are TGCAGTGCCGGGACAGGGGTTCTCGAGCAGTACTTC. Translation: CSAGTGVLEQYF.

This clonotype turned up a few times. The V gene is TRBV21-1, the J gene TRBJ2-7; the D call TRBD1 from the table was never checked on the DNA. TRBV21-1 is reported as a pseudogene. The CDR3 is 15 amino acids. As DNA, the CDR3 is TGTGCCAGCAGCAAAGGAGACAGGGGCATGGACGAGCAGTACTTC. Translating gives CASSKGDRGMDEQYF.

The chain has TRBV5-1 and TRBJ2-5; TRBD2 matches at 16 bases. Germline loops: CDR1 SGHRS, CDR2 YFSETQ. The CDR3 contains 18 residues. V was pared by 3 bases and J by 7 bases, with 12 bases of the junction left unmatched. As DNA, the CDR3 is TGCGCCAGCAGCTCGGGACTAGCGGGGGGGCCCATGTGGGGGACCCAGTACTTC. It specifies CASSSGLAGGPMWGTQYF.

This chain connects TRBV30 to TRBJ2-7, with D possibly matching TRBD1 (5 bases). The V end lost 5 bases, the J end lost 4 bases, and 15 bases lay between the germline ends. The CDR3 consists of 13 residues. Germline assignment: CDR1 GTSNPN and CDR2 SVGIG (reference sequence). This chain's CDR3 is CAWGSGDSYEQYF. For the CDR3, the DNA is TGTGCCTGGGGATCCGGCGACAGTTACGAGCAGTACTTC.

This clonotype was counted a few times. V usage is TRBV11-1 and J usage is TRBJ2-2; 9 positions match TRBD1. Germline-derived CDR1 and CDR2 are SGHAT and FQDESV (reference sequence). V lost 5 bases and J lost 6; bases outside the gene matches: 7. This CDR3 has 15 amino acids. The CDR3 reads CASSIGQGRAGELFF. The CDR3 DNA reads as TGTGCCAGCAGCATCGGACAGGGGAGGGCCGGGGAGCTGTTTTTT.

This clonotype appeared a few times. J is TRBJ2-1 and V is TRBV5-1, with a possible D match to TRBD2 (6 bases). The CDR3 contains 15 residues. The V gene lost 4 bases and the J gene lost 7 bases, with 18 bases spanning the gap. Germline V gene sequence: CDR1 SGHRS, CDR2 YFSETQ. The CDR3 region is CASSGGLSAGNEQFF. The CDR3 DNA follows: TGCGCCAGCAGCGGGGGACTTAGCGCGGGAAATGAGCAGTTCTTC.

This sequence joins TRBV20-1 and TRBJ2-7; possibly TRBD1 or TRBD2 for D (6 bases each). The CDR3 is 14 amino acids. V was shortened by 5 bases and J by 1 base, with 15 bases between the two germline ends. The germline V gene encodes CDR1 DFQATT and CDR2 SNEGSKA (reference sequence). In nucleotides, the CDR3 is TGCAGTGCTTTTGGGGGGCGAAGGTCCTACGAGCAGTACTTC. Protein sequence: CSAFGGRRSYEQYF.